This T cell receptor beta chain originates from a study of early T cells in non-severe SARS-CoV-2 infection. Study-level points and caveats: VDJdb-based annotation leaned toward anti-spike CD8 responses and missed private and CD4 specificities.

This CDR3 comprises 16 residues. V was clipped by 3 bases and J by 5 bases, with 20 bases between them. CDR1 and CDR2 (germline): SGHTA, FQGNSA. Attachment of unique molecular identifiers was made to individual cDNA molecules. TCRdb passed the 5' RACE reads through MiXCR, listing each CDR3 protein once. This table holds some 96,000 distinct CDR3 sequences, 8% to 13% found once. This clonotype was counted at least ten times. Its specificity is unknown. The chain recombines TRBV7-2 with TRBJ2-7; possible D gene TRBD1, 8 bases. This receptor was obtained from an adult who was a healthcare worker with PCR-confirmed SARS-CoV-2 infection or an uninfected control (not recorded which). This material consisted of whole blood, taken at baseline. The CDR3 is CASSFISGTGEHEQYF. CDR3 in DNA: TGTGCCAGCAGCTTCATAAGCGGGACAGGCGAACACGAGCAGTACTTC.